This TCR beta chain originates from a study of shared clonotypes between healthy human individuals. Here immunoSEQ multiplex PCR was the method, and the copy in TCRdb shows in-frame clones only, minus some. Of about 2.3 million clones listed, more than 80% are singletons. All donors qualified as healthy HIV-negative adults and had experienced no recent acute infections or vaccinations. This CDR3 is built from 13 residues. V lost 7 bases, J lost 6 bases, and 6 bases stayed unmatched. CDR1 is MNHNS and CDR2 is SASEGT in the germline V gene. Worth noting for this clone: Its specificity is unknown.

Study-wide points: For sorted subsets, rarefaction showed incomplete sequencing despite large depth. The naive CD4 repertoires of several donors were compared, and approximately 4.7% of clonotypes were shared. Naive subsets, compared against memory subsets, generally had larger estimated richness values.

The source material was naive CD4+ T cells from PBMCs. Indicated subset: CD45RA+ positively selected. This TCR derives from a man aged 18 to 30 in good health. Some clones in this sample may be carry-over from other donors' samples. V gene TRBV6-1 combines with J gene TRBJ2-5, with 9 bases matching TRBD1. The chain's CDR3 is CASNTGQGKTQYF. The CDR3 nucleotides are TGTGCCAGCAATACGGGACAGGGAAAGACCCAGTACTTC.